The clone carrying this T cell receptor beta chain has at least ten counts. Germline V gene lookup returns CDR1 KGHDR and CDR2 SFDVKD. Trimming removed 5 bases at V and 2 bases at J, with 0 bases between. The CDR3 extends over 12 amino acids. MiXCR, run by TCRdb on the 5' RACE reads, gives a single entry per CDR3 protein. The sample carries about 100,000 distinct CDR3 sequences, 5.9% recorded once. This record comes from a study of identical twins. V and J are TRBV24-1 and TRBJ2-6; D unresolved. This sequence originates from a woman between 45 and 65 years old in good health. Sequencing used memory T cells sorted from blood. Here the CDR3 DNA reads TGTGCCACCAGTGCTGGGGCCAACGTCCTGACTTTC. This codes for CATSAGANVLTF.